One TCR beta chain is described in this entry. This specimen belongs to a study of human T cells and chemical hapten exposure. The time point here: pre-sensitization, week 0. Treatment described: therapeutic diphenylcyclopropenone sensitization with weekly scalp DPC. MiXCR, run by TCRdb on the RACE reads, gives a single entry per CDR3 protein. The table shows around 260,000 distinct CDR3 sequences, with about 8.6% occurring only once. V lost 0 bases and J lost 5; bases outside the gene matches: 6. CDR1 is MNHEY, CDR2 SMNVEV, per germline (reference sequence). The CDR3 length is 16 residues. Sequencing was performed on whole blood, taken in connection with sensitization to the hapten diphenylcyclopropenone (DPC). The chain links TRBV27 to TRBJ2-1; 8 bases are a match to TRBD2. This sequence was found in a woman aged 40 to 50 with alopecia areata. Some clones in this sample may be carry-over from other donors' samples. The CDR3 is CASSLSGLAGNNEQFF. The CDR3 coding sequence is TGTGCCAGCAGTTTATCGGGGCTAGCGGGTAACAATGAGCAGTTCTTC.